The clone carrying this T cell receptor (beta chain) was seen a handful of times. MiXCR was run by TCRdb on the RT-PCR reads, yielding one entry per CDR3 protein. The sample has approximately 160,000 distinct CDR3 sequences, about 30% seen once. These data originate in a study of patients and donors after allogeneic stem cell transplantation. Germline CDR1 reads SQVTM; CDR2 reads ANQGSEA. The CDR3 consists of 13 residues. With 6 bases removed from V and 0 bases from J, the gap between germline ends came to 12 bases. The sequence derives from a human donor who was either an allogeneic HSCT recipient or a stem cell or donor lymphocyte infusion donor (not recorded which). It is not recorded whose cells these are; they may come from a transplant donor. J is TRBJ2-7 and V is TRBV29-1; D gene uncertain. Material: blood, either unsorted or a sorted T cell fraction (not recorded which). CDR3 coding DNA: TGCAGCGTCGCCGGGCTCTACTCCTACGAGCAGTACTTC. Protein: CSVAGLYSYEQYF.